This T cell receptor (beta chain) originates from a study of blood T cell repertoires in COVID-19. Looking at the study overall: The study drew acute and convalescent COVID-19 samples from the United States, Italy and Spain. T cells, B-cell-depleted T cells, or PBMCs supplied cDNA or gDNA.

Per germline, CDR1 SGDLS and CDR2 YYNGEE. The V end lost 0 bases, the J end lost 3 bases, and 9 bases lay between the germline ends. The CDR3 sequence is 14 residues long. Original processing methods: Counts of nucleated cells, estimated from reference gene primer amplification, were obtained. This table comes from immunoSEQ multiplex PCR, and its TCRdb copy is limited to in-frame clones, with some not included. That table furnishes V, J and clone size, whereas the DNA furnished D and trimming. Among 260,000 or so clones listed, 88% were seen once. The rearrangement uses TRBV9 and TRBJ1-1; weak D call: TRBD1 (5 bases). The sample consisted of peripheral blood. The source is a man younger than 35 with active or convalescent COVID-19. The CDR3 DNA reads TGTGCCAGCAGCGTAGCGGGGGGTTACACTGAAGCTTTCTTT. Amino acids: CASSVAGGYTEAFF.